This T cell receptor beta chain was recorded in a study of T cells in Graves' hyperthyroidism and ophthalmopathy. On the study more broadly: Any treatment followed the collection of peripheral blood at initial diagnosis. Study-wide points: The model predicted ophthalmopathy a median around 6.5 months before onset.

Patients with uncontrolled infections, other autoimmune diseases, pregnancy or lactation were excluded. CDR3 length: 14 residues. The V end was cut by 3 bases, the J end by 8 bases, with 13 bases between. CDR1 is MNHEY, CDR2 SMNVEV, per germline (reference sequence). Using RNA transcripts as the source, TCR beta CDR3 regions were amplified. With the HTBI primer set, the TCR CDR3 went through a first round of RT-PCR. One entry per CDR3 protein results from TCRdb running MiXCR on the multiplex PCR reads. The sample includes roughly 200,000 distinct CDR3 sequences, about 17% of them seen just once. This clonotype was picked up a small number of times. Its matching antigen is unknown.

J is TRBJ1-4 and V is TRBV27; D possibly corresponds to TRBD1 (5 bases). The sequencing input was blood. The source is a woman between 50 and 59 years old with Graves' hyperthyroidism. The DNA of the CDR3 is TGTGCCAGCAGTTTCTCAGGGTTGGACGAAAAACTGTTTTTT. Its translation is CASSFSGLDEKLFF.